This T cell receptor beta chain was captured by sequencing in a study of OX40 agonist ivuxolimab in advanced cancers. For context, the study as a whole: Ivuxolimab was a fully human IgG2 agonistic monoclonal antibody targeting the costimulatory receptor OX40 (CD134). Intravenous ivuxolimab was administered to patients every 2 weeks at six dose levels: 0.01, 0.1, 0.3, 1.5, 3 and 10 mg/kg. Of the roughly 52 dose-escalation patients, hepatocellular carcinoma was present in roughly 19, melanoma in roughly 15, renal cell carcinoma in 9 and head and neck cancer in 9. A male proportion of around 80% and a mean age of about 60 years, ranging from about 20 to 79, were recorded for the dose-escalation cohort. Patients were allowed to have had prior anti-PD-1, anti-PD-L1 or anti-CTLA-4 therapy, and approximately 41% of the dose-escalation patients had previously received checkpoint inhibitors. Partial responses occurred in three dose-escalation patients: two with cutaneous melanoma and one with hepatocellular carcinoma. Peripheral TCRbeta sequencing was intended to test whether TCR sequence diversity was altered and clonal T-cell expansion was caused by ivuxolimab. The paper covers the monotherapy dose-escalation part of the phase I ivuxolimab trial, which included N of about 56 patients.

Comments on this clone: Its antigen is still unknown. Base qualities were left out, and no much larger clone turns up one base away.

The trial excluded patients who had a history of autoimmune disease or who were on systemic immunosuppression. Peripheral blood for TCR sequencing was collected from all dose cohorts at baseline, on cycle 4 day 1, and on cycle 7 day 1. Samples came from an open-label, multicenter, first-in-human phase I dose-escalation trial of ivuxolimab. Adults with locally advanced or metastatic melanoma, renal cell, hepatocellular, or head and neck squamous cell carcinoma were enrolled in the trial. CD4+ and CD8+ T cells were sorted separately from peripheral blood before TCR sequencing. What the research found in general, with its limitations: Low levels of normalized T-cell clonal expansion were also seen in some patients who did not respond. In the 0.1-3.0 mg/kg groups, partial responders were among the patients with the lowest normalized peripheral clonal expansion, particularly in CD8+ T cells. Clonal expansion of both CD4+ and CD8+ blood T cells was observed from baseline to week 6 at doses 0.1 to 3.0 mg/kg. The antigen specificity of the peripheral T cells that underwent clonal expansion was not determined. After ivuxolimab, more expanded clones were found on average in CD8+ T cells than in CD4+ T cells.

V gives up 5 bases and J gives up 7 bases, and the segment between their germline ends measures 14 bases. CDR1 SGHVS and CDR2 FQNEAQ were looked up in the germline V gene. The CDR3 contains 13 residues, cysteine and phenylalanine counted. Of all the DNA, just the CDR3 is kept, 39 bases in frame from base 1. For sequencing of the TCRbeta CDR3 region, genomic DNA was extracted from the sorted cells. The immunoSEQ Assay was used to sequence the TCRbeta CDR3 regions. TCRdb's version of the immuneACCESS table is confined to in-frame rearrangements and falls short of the full clone set. An unresolved V gene accounts for under half of the shortfall where checked; the remainder is of unknown origin. This sample comprises 95,000 to 120,000 clones, under 95% of them detected only once. Together, the top ten hold approximately 0.69% of the sample.

Sequenced here: CD4+ or CD8+ T cells sorted from blood, sampled in a trial of the OX40 agonist ivuxolimab. This receptor chain uses TRBV7-8 and TRBJ1-2, with no D gene named confidently. This receptor was obtained from an adult with an advanced solid tumor such as melanoma, head and neck, liver or kidney cancer. The nucleotides are TGTGCCAGCAGCCTCTCTGGAGGGTCTGGCTACACCTTC. Its translation is CASSLSGGSGYTF.